This TCR beta chain was sequenced for a study of blood T cell repertoires in COVID-19. Whole-study context: From the United States, Italy and Spain came samples of acute and convalescent COVID-19.

Study processing details: Amplification of reference gene primers was used by the study to estimate nucleated cell counts. The data were produced by immunoSEQ multiplex PCR, yet TCRdb's version contains in-frame clones alone and is incomplete. D and trimming come from the DNA, and the V and J calls and clone size come from that table. The sample gives about 190,000 clones, 80% of which show up once; roughly 6.7% is in the top ten. Germline lookup yields CDR1 LNHDA and CDR2 SQIVND (reference sequence). Trimming stripped 5 bases from V and 6 bases from J, with 14 bases between. The CDR3 is 14 residues long.

The sequencing input was peripheral blood. The clonotype was recovered from a man aged 60 to 75 with acute or convalescent COVID-19. The chain is built from TRBV19 and TRBJ2-1, with D maybe TRBD2 (6 bases). CDR3 protein: CASSWRRDLNEQFF. The CDR3 nucleotides read TGTGCCAGTAGTTGGAGGCGGGACCTCAATGAGCAGTTCTTC.